These 26 T cell receptor beta chains came from one sample sequenced in a study of cytomegalovirus exposure and HLA in healthy donors. The PCR used 60 Vbeta and 13 Jbeta primers. This table comes from immunoSEQ multiplex PCR, and its TCRdb copy is limited to in-frame clones, with some not included. The data contain about 180,000 clones, around 81% of them seen just once; the ten biggest clones take up about 2%. The source material was PBMCs. The receptors shown here come from a woman aged 25 to 45 in good health and CMV-seronegative.

This clone was seen a handful of times. J is TRBJ1-4 and V is TRBV6-1; 10 bases are shared with TRBD1. The CDR3 contains 14 residues. The V segment lost 8 bases and the J segment 3 bases; nucleotides outside the gene matches: 3. Germline V CDR1 and CDR2: MNHNS, SASEGT. DNA for the CDR3: TGTGCCAGCCGACAGGGGGCGTCTAATGAAAAACTGTTTTTT. It encodes CASRQGASNEKLFF.

Of note for this clone: Germline is not matched at one junction end, which may reflect a read error. This specimen includes other DNA sequences encoding the same CDR3. The rearrangement joins TRBV7-9 to TRBJ2-7; TRBD1 matches 10 bases. Germline CDR1 SEHNR, CDR2 FQNEAQ (reference sequence). This CDR3 comprises 12 residues. In nucleotides, the CDR3 is TGTTCCAGCAGGGACAGGGGTTACGAGCAGTACTTC. This sequence encodes CSSRDRGYEQYF.

The CDR3 DNA reads TGTGCCAGCAGAGGACTAGCGGGAGACAATGAGCAGTTCTTC. It encodes CASRGLAGDNEQFF. This chain joins TRBV9 and TRBJ2-1, with 13 bases lining up with TRBD2. CDR1 and CDR2 from the germline V gene are SGDLS and YYNGEE. CDR3 length: 14 residues. After removal of 5 bases from V and 5 bases from J, the junction contained 1 base not matched to a gene.

The chain couples TRBV6-8 to TRBJ1-5, with 7 nucleotides matching TRBD1. Germline V CDR1 and CDR2: MNHGY, SAAAGT. The junction had 7 bases not matched to a gene; V was cut back by 3 bases and J by 2 bases. The CDR3 sequence is 16 residues long. CDR3: CASSYGQVKGNQPQHF. The CDR3 nucleotides read TGTGCCAGCAGTTATGGACAGGTCAAGGGCAATCAGCCCCAGCATTTT.

The chain carries TRBV4-3 and TRBJ2-7; 9 positions agree with TRBD1. The germline CDR1 and CDR2 sequences are LGHNA and YSLEER. This CDR3 region has 14 residues. After removal of 4 bases from V and 4 bases from J, the junction contained 5 bases not matched to a gene. The CDR3 loop is CASSPGQGLYEQYF. For the CDR3, the DNA is TGCGCCAGCAGCCCGGGACAGGGTTTGTACGAGCAGTACTTC.

The J gene is TRBJ2-5, the V gene TRBV19, with 11 nucleotides matching TRBD2. The V gene end was trimmed by 4 bases and the J gene end by 1 base; junction bases not matched to a gene: 2. Per the germline V gene, CDR1 is LNHDA and CDR2 is SQIVND (reference sequence). This CDR3 contains 15 residues. CDR3 loop: CASSNLAGGQETQYF. CDR3 coding DNA: TGTGCCAGTAGTAATCTAGCGGGAGGCCAAGAGACCCAGTACTTC.

This rearrangement joins TRBV11-1 to TRBJ2-2; maybe TRBD1 (6 bases). The CDR3 consists of 14 residues. The germline CDR1 and CDR2 sequences are SGHAT and FQDESV (reference sequence). Trimming left V 4 bases short and J 5 bases short, with 11 bases between. CDR3 amino acids: CASSSQQGTGELFF. The CDR3 DNA follows: TGTGCCAGCAGCTCGCAACAGGGAACCGGGGAGCTGTTTTTT.

J is TRBJ2-3 and V is TRBV5-1, with 10 positions matching TRBD2. V was pared by 0 bases and J by 0 bases, with 10 bases of the junction left unmatched. Germline assignment: CDR1 SGHRS and CDR2 YFSETQ. The CDR3 contains 19 residues. The CDR3 nucleotides are TGCGCCAGCAGCTTGGCGCTAGCGGGGGTTCCCTCTAGCACAGATACGCAGTATTTT. It translates to CASSLALAGVPSSTDTQYF.

This clone was found a few times. The chain joins TRBV7-6 to TRBJ2-1; 7 bases agree with TRBD2. CDR3 size: 15 residues. Germline trimming cut 0 bases from V and 2 bases from J; bases unmatched to any gene: 1. Looked up from germline, CDR1 is SGHVS and CDR2 is FNYEAQ. CDR3 sequence: CASSLAGGAYNEQFF. In nucleotides, the CDR3 is TGTGCCAGCAGCTTAGCGGGGGGGGCCTACAATGAGCAGTTCTTC.

Written as DNA, the CDR3 is TGTGCCAGCGCGCGCAGGGGCTCCTACAATGAGCAGTTCTTC. As protein: CASARRGSYNEQFF. J is TRBJ2-1 and V is TRBV6-5; weak D call: TRBD1 (6 bases). Germline CDR1 and CDR2: MNHEY and SVGAGI. This CDR3 spans 14 amino acids. Trimming left V 8 bases short and J 0 bases short, with 11 bases between.

The chain carries TRBV10-3 and TRBJ1-1; TRBD1 agrees at 11 bases. CDR3 length: 13 amino acids. V shed 11 bases, J shed 2 bases, and the junction held 4 bases outside the gene matches. The V gene's germline CDR1 is ENHRY and CDR2 SYGVKD. CDR3 sequence: CAVGQGANTEAFF. The CDR3 DNA follows: TGTGCCGTAGGACAGGGGGCCAACACTGAAGCTTTCTTT.

V gene TRBV6-1 combines with J gene TRBJ2-1; no reliable D call. Germline V gene sequence: CDR1 MNHNS, CDR2 SASEGT. With 5 bases removed from V and 7 bases from J, the gap between germline ends came to 18 bases. The CDR3 has 15 residues. CDR3 protein: CASSFAMGSYNEQFF. CDR3 DNA sequence: TGTGCCAGCAGTTTTGCTATGGGCTCGTATAATGAGCAGTTCTTC.

V usage is TRBV6-5 and J usage is TRBJ1-3; D possibly corresponds to TRBD1 (5 bases). There are 15 residues in the CDR3. V lost 6 bases, J lost 0 bases, and 12 bases lay in between. CDR1 and CDR2 (germline): MNHEY, SVGAGI. The DNA for the CDR3 is TGTGCCAGCAGGCATGACAGTCTCTCTGGAAACACCATATATTTT. Translation gives CASRHDSLSGNTIYF.

This clone was recorded once. This chain links TRBV5-5 with TRBJ2-7, with TRBD2 matching 9 bases. V gave up 6 bases and J gave up 1 base; unmatched junction bases: 14. CDR1 and CDR2 (germline): SGHKS, YYEKEE (reference sequence). There are 17 residues in the CDR3. This chain's CDR3 is CASTPRSSGVFSYEQYF. CDR3 nucleotides: TGTGCCAGCACGCCCCGTTCTAGCGGGGTTTTTTCCTACGAGCAGTACTTC.

The chain has TRBV6-6 and TRBJ1-3, with D possibly being TRBD1 (6 bases). Per germline, CDR1 MNHNY and CDR2 SVGAGI (reference sequence). Trimming pared 5 bases from V and 3 bases from J, leaving 17 bases between. The CDR3 has 16 residues. CDR3 amino acids: CASSRGEGDIGNTIYF. The DNA for the CDR3 is TGTGCCAGCAGTCGAGGGGAGGGGGATATTGGAAACACCATATATTTT.

The chain has TRBV9 and TRBJ1-1, with TRBD1 matching 9 bases. V shed 3 bases and J 3 bases; nucleotides not matched to a gene: 12. CDR1 is SGDLS and CDR2 is YYNGEE in the germline V gene. CDR3 length: 17 amino acids. The CDR3 coding sequence is TGTGCCAGCAGCGCCCGGGACAGGGTGATTTGGGACACTGAAGCTTTCTTT. Residues: CASSARDRVIWDTEAFF.

V gene TRBV5-1 combines with J gene TRBJ2-1; TRBD2 matches 10 bases. CDR3 length: 16 amino acids. Trimming removed 4 bases from V and 9 bases from J; junction bases left unmatched: 13. Germline CDR1 SGHRS, CDR2 YFSETQ. CDR3 DNA: TGCGCCAGCAGCGGCGGTACTAGCGGGGTAGTAATTGAGCAGTTCTTC. The encoded protein is CASSGGTSGVVIEQFF.

The chain joins TRBV5-1 to TRBJ2-3; 9 positions match TRBD2. Germline V lookup: CDR1 SGHRS, CDR2 YFSETQ. The CDR3 is 17 residues long. J lost 0 bases, V lost 0 bases, and 5 bases had no gene match. The CDR3 DNA sequence: TGCGCCAGCAGCTTGGCTAGCGGGGAGACTAGCACAGATACGCAGTATTTT. The encoded protein is CASSLASGETSTDTQYF.

This chain links TRBV4-1 with TRBJ2-2; D is possibly TRBD2 (7 bases). Trimming stripped 4 bases from V and 6 bases from J, with 15 bases between. There are 15 residues in the CDR3. In germline, CDR1 is MGHRA, CDR2 YSYEKL. Written as DNA, the CDR3 is TGCGCCAGCAGCCCCAGGGAGGGGGGGGCCGGGGAGCTGTTTTTT. Translation gives CASSPREGGAGELFF.

The J gene is TRBJ2-7, the V gene TRBV6-5; 11 nucleotides agree with TRBD1. This CDR3 spans 14 amino acids. Germline V lookup: CDR1 MNHEY, CDR2 SVGAGI. V was pared by 10 bases and J by 2 bases, with 7 bases of the junction left unmatched. CDR3 amino acids: CATGQGGPPYEQYF. The DNA of the CDR3 is TGTGCCACGGGACAGGGGGGACCCCCCTACGAGCAGTACTTC.

This chain links TRBV5-4 with TRBJ2-1; unclear D gene. Trimming pared 3 bases from V and 2 bases from J, leaving 12 bases between. Germline values: CDR1 SGHNT, CDR2 YYREEE (reference sequence). The CDR3 loop spans 15 amino acids. The CDR3 sequence: CASSSRRITYNEQFF. DNA of the CDR3: TGTGCCAGCAGCTCACGCAGGATAACCTACAATGAGCAGTTCTTC.

The rearrangement links TRBV4-3 to TRBJ2-5, with 10 nucleotides matching TRBD2. Germline V lookup: CDR1 LGHNA, CDR2 YSLEER. The CDR3 is made up of 16 amino acids. The V gene end was trimmed by 0 bases and the J gene end by 5 bases; junction bases not matched to a gene: 6. The CDR3 here is CASSQDPAGGMETQYF. CDR3 DNA sequence: TGCGCCAGCAGCCAAGATCCAGCGGGAGGGATGGAGACCCAGTACTTC.

The J gene is TRBJ2-5, the V gene TRBV9; D is unresolved. Per germline, CDR1 SGDLS and CDR2 YYNGEE. V was cut by 0 bases and J by 5 bases, with 11 bases left in between. CDR3 length: 14 residues. CDR3 loop: CASSVGFSEETQYF. CDR3 nucleotides: TGTGCCAGCAGCGTAGGGTTTAGTGAGGAGACCCAGTACTTC.

The J gene is TRBJ1-3, the V gene TRBV6-5; D not certain. Trimming removed 3 bases at V and 0 bases at J, with 6 bases between. Germline CDR1 is MNHEY and CDR2 is SVGAGI. The CDR3 is made up of 14 amino acids. The DNA of the CDR3 is TGTGCCAGCAGTTATGGAGGCTCTGGAAACACCATATATTTT. Translated: CASSYGGSGNTIYF.

A few counts support this clone. The CDR3 region has the DNA TGTGCCAGTAGTATAGCGGGGGTAAGCACAGATACGCAGTATTTT. Its translation: CASSIAGVSTDTQYF. The V gene is TRBV19, the J gene TRBJ2-3; D perhaps matches TRBD2 (6 bases). The CDR3 contains 15 residues. The germline V gene has CDR1 LNHDA and CDR2 SQIVND (reference sequence). Trimming removed 1 base from V and 0 bases from J, with 8 bases in between.

The chain carries TRBV5-4 and TRBJ1-6, with a weak D call TRBD1 (6 bases). Germline CDR1 and CDR2: SGHNT and YYREEE (reference sequence). V lost 5 bases, J lost 5 bases, and 17 bases lay in between. CDR3 length equals 16 residues. As DNA, the CDR3 is TGTGCCAGCAGTTCTAATGCCAGGGGCAATAATTCACCCCTCCACTTT. Amino acid sequence: CASSSNARGNNSPLHF. Looking up the rest from reference TRBV5-4 and TRBJ1-6 gives the full variable domain: ETGVTQSPTHLIKTRGQQVTLRCSSQSGHNTVSWYQQALGQGPQFIFQYYREEENGRGNFPPRFSGLQFPNYSSELNVNALELDDSALYLCASSSNARGNNSPLHFGNGTRLTVT.